Following are 29 T cell receptor beta chains from one sample sequenced in a study of T-cell memory formation after mild COVID-19. TCRdb re-called the 5' RACE reads with MiXCR, one entry per CDR3 protein. The data contain nearly 250,000 distinct CDR3 sequences, 15% of them seen just once; the ten biggest clones take up over 2%. The sequenced material came from PBMCs or a T cell subset sorted from them (not recorded which). These receptors originate from an adult woman who had mild COVID-19 (a few samples of this study predate the infection). Cell type and time point are not known.

The chain uses TRBV20-1 and TRBJ2-7, with TRBD2 as a possible D gene (6 bases). Germline CDR1 reads DFQATT; CDR2 reads SNEGSKA (reference sequence). The CDR3 is 15 residues long. The V end lost 0 bases, the J end lost 3 bases, and 15 bases lay between the germline ends. CDR3: CSARDRKRAHYEQYF. DNA for the CDR3: TGCAGTGCTAGAGATAGGAAGCGGGCCCACTACGAGCAGTACTTC.

In its sample, this clonotype was seen a few times. The chain is built from TRBV27 and TRBJ2-7, with 11 bases aligning to TRBD2. Germline trimming cut 5 bases from V and 4 bases from J; bases unmatched to any gene: 7. Looked up from germline, CDR1 is MNHEY and CDR2 is SMNVEV (reference sequence). The CDR3 loop spans 15 amino acids. CDR3 in amino acids: CASSLFSGGAYEQYF. The CDR3 DNA follows: TGTGCCAGCAGTCTCTTTAGCGGGGGGGCGTACGAGCAGTACTTC.

V usage is TRBV3-1 and J usage is TRBJ2-7; D is ambiguous. The germline V gene encodes CDR1 LGHDT and CDR2 YNNKEL (reference sequence). V lost 4 bases and J lost 5, with 18 bases in between. This CDR3 comprises 15 residues. CDR3 amino acids: CASSPGTPGSDEQYF. The CDR3 coding sequence is TGTGCCAGCAGCCCCGGAACTCCGGGTTCGGACGAGCAGTACTTC.

This clonotype was seen a few times. The chain combines TRBV5-1 with TRBJ1-6; 7 nucleotides align to TRBD1. The length of the CDR3 is 15 residues. From germline, CDR1 is SGHRS and CDR2 YFSETQ. V lost 4 bases and J lost 7; bases outside the gene matches: 8. The CDR3 region is CASSQTGTDNSPLHF. The CDR3 DNA sequence: TGCGCCAGCAGCCAAACCGGGACAGACAATTCACCCCTCCACTTT.

The rearrangement uses TRBV10-3 and TRBJ2-3, with 10 bases lining up with TRBD2. Trimming at V came to 7 bases and at J to 3 bases, leaving 4 bases not matched to a gene. This CDR3 is 14 amino acids long. Germline values: CDR1 ENHRY, CDR2 SYGVKD. CDR3 nucleotide sequence: TGTGCCATCATGGGACTAGCGCCGACAGATACGCAGTATTTT. Amino acids: CAIMGLAPTDTQYF.

This clonotype was picked up a small number of times. The V call is TRBV5-1, the J call TRBJ2-3, with D possibly called TRBD1 or TRBD2 (5 bases each). The CDR3 runs 12 residues. Trimming shortened V by 4 bases and J by 8 bases, and 11 bases separated the two germline ends. The germline gives CDR1 SGHRS, CDR2 YFSETQ. CDR3 protein: CASSPSGTTQYF. Written as DNA, the CDR3 is TGCGCCAGCAGCCCATCGGGGACTACGCAGTATTTT.

This clonotype was observed a handful of times. The rearrangement links TRBV11-3 to TRBJ1-1, with D maybe TRBD1 (5 bases). Looked up from germline, CDR1 is SGHNT and CDR2 is YENEEA. This CDR3 is built from 14 residues. Deletions cut 1 base from V and 5 bases from J, with 11 bases between. CDR3 sequence: CASSLGQGRTEAFF. The DNA of the CDR3 is TGTGCCAGCAGCTTAGGCCAGGGAAGGACTGAAGCTTTCTTT.

This chain uses TRBV7-6 with TRBJ2-7, with D possibly TRBD2 on 6 matching bases. With 1 base removed from V and 6 bases from J, the gap between germline ends came to 13 bases. The germline V gene has CDR1 SGHVS and CDR2 FNYEAQ. The length of the CDR3 is 14 residues. CDR3 sequence (DNA): TGTGCCAGCAGCTTAGACGGGGGAAGGTCCGAGCAGTACTTC. This gives the protein CASSLDGGRSEQYF. The full variable domain, its missing parts supplied by reference TRBV7-6 and TRBJ2-7, is GAGVSQSPRYKVTKRGQDVALRCDPISGHVSLYWYRQALGQGPEFLTYFNYEAQQDKSGLPNDRFSAERPEGSISTLTIQRTEQRDSAMYRCASSLDGGRSEQYFGPGTRLTVT.

The chain has TRBV27 and TRBJ2-3; D is perhaps TRBD1 (6 bases). Between the trimmed V and J ends, which lost 6 bases and 1 base, there was a span of 14 bases. Germline CDR1 is MNHEY and CDR2 is SMNVEV (reference sequence). This CDR3 has 15 amino acids. CDR3 DNA sequence: TGTGCCAGCAGGACAGGCATAAGGGGCACAGATACGCAGTATTTT. Encoded protein: CASRTGIRGTDTQYF.

The V gene is TRBV19, the J gene TRBJ1-1, with D unclear. V lost 1 base and J lost 2, with 11 bases in between. Per the germline V gene, CDR1 is LNHDA and CDR2 is SQIVND (reference sequence). This CDR3 is 15 amino acids long. CDR3 protein: CASSIADYFNTEAFF. DNA for the CDR3: TGTGCCAGTAGTATAGCCGACTACTTTAACACTGAAGCTTTCTTT.

This clonotype was seen repeatedly, ten times or more. The chain links TRBV10-3 to TRBJ2-1; 11 nucleotides match TRBD2. CDR1 is ENHRY and CDR2 is SYGVKD in the germline V gene. This CDR3 contains 14 residues. V lost 6 bases to trimming and J lost 7 bases; unmatched junction nucleotides: 5. The CDR3 loop reads CAISTSGGMNEQFF. CDR3 sequence (DNA): TGTGCCATCAGCACTAGCGGGGGAATGAATGAGCAGTTCTTC.

This chain uses TRBV3-1 with TRBJ2-5, with D unclear. Trimming took 3 bases from V and 4 from J, leaving 3 bases between them. The CDR3 sequence is 11 residues long. Germline V gene sequence: CDR1 LGHDT, CDR2 YNNKEL (reference sequence). CDR3 sequence reads: CASSQLETQYF. In DNA, the CDR3 is TGTGCCAGCAGCCAGTTAGAGACCCAGTACTTC.

This clonotype was observed at least ten times. This rearrangement joins TRBV2 to TRBJ1-1, with TRBD1 identical over 9 bases. CDR3 length: 15 amino acids. CDR1 is SNHLY, CDR2 FYNNEI, per germline. The J segment lost 5 bases and the V segment lost 3 bases, leaving 7 bases of the junction unmatched. CDR3 protein: CASSDGTGPRTEAFF. The CDR3 DNA sequence: TGTGCCAGCAGTGACGGGACAGGGCCTCGAACTGAAGCTTTCTTT. The full variable domain, completed using reference TRBV2 and TRBJ1-1, is EPEVTQTPSHQVTQMGQEVILRCVPISNHLYFYWYRQILGQKVEFLVSFYNNEISEKSEIFDDQFSVERPDGSNFTLKIRSTKLEDSAMYFCASSDGTGPRTEAFFGQGTRLTVV.

V usage is TRBV24-1 and J usage is TRBJ1-2; D remains ambiguous. This CDR3 spans 13 amino acids. CDR1 KGHDR and CDR2 SFDVKD come from the germline V gene. V shed 5 bases and J shed 2 bases, with 8 bases lying between them. The CDR3 nucleotides are TGTGCCACCAGTGTAGGGCAGAACTATGGCTACACCTTC. Protein product: CATSVGQNYGYTF.

The chain employs TRBV2 and TRBJ1-5; perhaps TRBD1 as D (5 bases). V shed 4 bases and J shed 0 bases, with 7 bases lying between them. The germline CDR1 and CDR2 sequences are SNHLY and FYNNEI. CDR3 size: 14 residues. The CDR3, as DNA: TGTGCCAGCAGTGCCGGACATAGCAATCAGCCCCAGCATTTT. Amino acid sequence: CASSAGHSNQPQHF.

This clonotype was counted between two and nine times. J is TRBJ2-1 and V is TRBV5-1; perhaps TRBD2 as D (6 bases). CDR3 length: 13 residues. The V end lost 4 bases, the J end lost 9 bases, and 14 bases lay between the germline ends. Germline V gene data show CDR1 as SGHRS and CDR2 as YFSETQ. The CDR3 nucleotides are TGCGCCAGCAGCGGAGGGGACTCCGGTGAGCAGTTCTTC. It yields the protein CASSGGDSGEQFF.

The chain combines TRBV30 with TRBJ1-2, with no clear D. The germline V and J ends were trimmed by 4 bases and 7 bases, with 10 bases remaining between them. CDR3 length equals 11 residues. Germline V gives CDR1 GTSNPN, CDR2 SVGIG (reference sequence). This CDR3 reads CAWMVGVGYTF. The DNA of the CDR3 is TGTGCCTGGATGGTTGGTGTTGGCTACACCTTC.

This clonotype was detected a few times. V and J are TRBV7-2 and TRBJ2-6, with a tentative D call TRBD1 (5 bases). This CDR3 region has 15 residues. The germline CDR1 and CDR2 sequences are SGHTA and FQGNSA. V dropped 0 bases and J dropped 4 bases, with 7 bases sitting between them. The CDR3 DNA reads as TGTGCCAGCAGCTTAGCCAGGGCCGGGGCCAACGTCCTGACTTTC. Translating gives CASSLARAGANVLTF.

This clonotype has just a few counts. This rearrangement joins TRBV12-3 or TRBV12-4 to TRBJ1-2; D is unclear. The CDR3 covers 13 residues. V shed 8 bases and J shed 2 bases, with 12 bases lying between them. The CDR3 protein is CASVRLGNYGYTF. The CDR3 nucleotides read TGTGCCAGCGTTCGCTTGGGCAACTATGGCTACACCTTC.

The chain is built from TRBV7-2 and TRBJ1-3; D is unresolved. Deletions cut 4 bases from V and 8 bases from J, with 21 bases between. The V gene's germline CDR1 is SGHTA and CDR2 FQGNSA. The CDR3 runs 16 residues. The CDR3 spells CASSSDIGPGRHTIYF. The DNA of the CDR3 is TGTGCCAGCAGCTCCGACATAGGGCCAGGAAGGCACACCATATATTTT.

In this sample, this clonotype turned up a few times. The V call is TRBV20-1, the J call TRBJ1-1; D is perhaps TRBD1 (6 bases). There are 13 residues in the CDR3. Germline CDR1 reads DFQATT; CDR2 reads SNEGSKA (reference sequence). Trimming removed 2 bases at V and 3 bases at J, with 10 bases between. The CDR3 DNA is TGCAGTGCTAGAACGGACAGTTACACTGAAGCTTTCTTT. This translates into CSARTDSYTEAFF.

V usage is TRBV5-1 and J usage is TRBJ2-5, with D maybe TRBD1 (5 bases). The germline CDR1 and CDR2 sequences are SGHRS and YFSETQ. V was clipped by 4 bases and J by 2 bases, with 18 bases between them. The CDR3 length is 16 residues. The CDR3 coding sequence is TGCGCCAGCAGCCTAGGACAAACACAGCTACAAGAGACCCAGTACTTC. Translation gives CASSLGQTQLQETQYF.

The chain has TRBV6-1 and TRBJ1-1, with no clear D. The CDR3 runs 13 residues. Deletions cut 8 bases from V and 0 bases from J, with 10 bases between. CDR1 and CDR2 (germline): MNHNS, SASEGT. This CDR3 is CASWAGVNTEAFF. The CDR3 coding sequence is TGTGCCAGCTGGGCCGGGGTGAACACTGAAGCTTTCTTT.

V usage is TRBV29-1 and J usage is TRBJ2-1, with TRBD2 matching 13 bases. V dropped 7 bases and J dropped 8; count of bases not matched to a gene: 2. Germline lookup yields CDR1 SQVTM and CDR2 ANQGSEA. This CDR3 region has 12 residues. The CDR3 DNA is TGCAGCGCGGGACTAGCGGGGTATGAGCAGTTCTTC. This gives the protein CSAGLAGYEQFF.

This clonotype was detected a few times. The chain combines TRBV20-1 with TRBJ2-1; D uncertain. Trimming took 6 bases from V and 4 from J, leaving 13 bases between them. CDR1 is DFQATT, CDR2 SNEGSKA, per germline (reference sequence). The CDR3 consists of 13 residues. The CDR3, as DNA: TGCAGTGCGCGCCGAAACAAGTACAATGAGCAGTTCTTC. This encodes CSARRNKYNEQFF.

This clonotype has a count of ten or more. The chain recombines TRBV29-1 with TRBJ2-7; 8 bases agree with TRBD1. The V gene end was trimmed by 7 bases and the J gene end by 3 bases; junction bases not matched to a gene: 8. Germline CDR1 SQVTM, CDR2 ANQGSEA. The CDR3 contains 13 residues. The CDR3 region is CSASGTGLYEQYF. CDR3 in DNA: TGCAGCGCATCAGGGACAGGTCTCTACGAGCAGTACTTC.

The rearrangement joins TRBV6-5 to TRBJ1-2; D unclear. The germline V and J ends were trimmed by 0 bases and 0 bases, with 14 bases remaining between them. Germline CDR1 MNHEY, CDR2 SVGAGI. This CDR3 contains 17 residues. CDR3 nucleotide sequence: TGTGCCAGCAGTTACTCTACGCGGAACCTAGCTAACTATGGCTACACCTTC. It specifies CASSYSTRNLANYGYTF.

This clonotype has only a few counts. The chain has TRBV12-3 or TRBV12-4 and TRBJ1-5; maybe TRBD1 (6 bases). The CDR3 covers 14 residues. Trimming pared 4 bases from V and 7 bases from J, leaving 14 bases between. CDR3 sequence: CASSSSRGGQPQHF. The CDR3 region has the DNA TGTGCCAGCAGTTCTAGCAGGGGAGGGCAGCCCCAGCATTTT.

V usage is TRBV6-2 or TRBV6-3 and J usage is TRBJ2-1, with D maybe TRBD2 (6 bases). Trimming shortened V by 8 bases and J by 0 bases, and 14 bases separated the two germline ends. Looked up from germline, CDR1 is MNHEY and CDR2 is SVGEGT. The CDR3 runs to 15 residues. The CDR3 protein is CASGGGRLSYNEQFF. In DNA form, the CDR3 reads TGTGCCAGCGGTGGGGGGAGACTCTCCTACAATGAGCAGTTCTTC.